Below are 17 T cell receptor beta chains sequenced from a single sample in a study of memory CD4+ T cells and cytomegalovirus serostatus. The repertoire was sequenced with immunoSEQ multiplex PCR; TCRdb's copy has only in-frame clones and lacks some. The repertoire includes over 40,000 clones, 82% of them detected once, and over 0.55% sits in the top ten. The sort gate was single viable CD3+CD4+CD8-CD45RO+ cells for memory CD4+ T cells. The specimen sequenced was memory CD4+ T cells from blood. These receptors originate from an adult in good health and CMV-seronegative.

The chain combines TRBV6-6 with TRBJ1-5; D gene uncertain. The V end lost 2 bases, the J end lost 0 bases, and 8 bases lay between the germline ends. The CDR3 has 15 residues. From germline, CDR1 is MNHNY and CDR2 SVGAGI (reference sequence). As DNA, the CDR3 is TGTGCCAGCAGTTACATGCAGTATAGCAATCAGCCCCAGCATTTT. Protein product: CASSYMQYSNQPQHF.

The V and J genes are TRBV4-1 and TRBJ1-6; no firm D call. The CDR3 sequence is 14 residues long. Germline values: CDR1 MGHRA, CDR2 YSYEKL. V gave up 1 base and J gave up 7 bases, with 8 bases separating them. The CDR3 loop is CASSQGGMNSPLHF. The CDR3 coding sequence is TGCGCCAGCAGCCAAGGGGGAATGAATTCACCCCTCCACTTT.

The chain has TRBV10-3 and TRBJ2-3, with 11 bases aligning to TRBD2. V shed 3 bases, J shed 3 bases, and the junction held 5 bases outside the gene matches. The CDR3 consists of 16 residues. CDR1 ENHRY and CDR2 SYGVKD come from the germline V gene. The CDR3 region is CAISEVAGGRTDTQYF. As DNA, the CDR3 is TGTGCCATCAGTGAAGTAGCGGGGGGGCGTACAGATACGCAGTATTTT.

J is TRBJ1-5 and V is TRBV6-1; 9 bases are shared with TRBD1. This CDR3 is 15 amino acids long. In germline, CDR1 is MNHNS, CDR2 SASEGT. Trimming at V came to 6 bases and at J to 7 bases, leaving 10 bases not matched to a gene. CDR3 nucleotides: TGTGCCAGCAGAATAGGGGGGACAGGGAACCAGCCCCAGCATTTT. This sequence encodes CASRIGGTGNQPQHF.

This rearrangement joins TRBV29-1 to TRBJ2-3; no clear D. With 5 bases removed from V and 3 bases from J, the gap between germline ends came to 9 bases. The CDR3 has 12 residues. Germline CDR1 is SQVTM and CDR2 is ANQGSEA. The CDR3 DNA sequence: TGCAGCGTTCTTGATCAGACAGATACGCAGTATTTT. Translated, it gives CSVLDQTDTQYF.

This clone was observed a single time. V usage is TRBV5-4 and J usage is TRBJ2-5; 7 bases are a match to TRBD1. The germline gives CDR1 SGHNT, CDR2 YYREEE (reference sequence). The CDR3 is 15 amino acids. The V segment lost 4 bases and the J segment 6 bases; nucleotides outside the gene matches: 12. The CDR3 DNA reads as TGTGCCAGCAGCCAACGGCTCACAGGGGTAAAGACCCAGTACTTC. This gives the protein CASSQRLTGVKTQYF.

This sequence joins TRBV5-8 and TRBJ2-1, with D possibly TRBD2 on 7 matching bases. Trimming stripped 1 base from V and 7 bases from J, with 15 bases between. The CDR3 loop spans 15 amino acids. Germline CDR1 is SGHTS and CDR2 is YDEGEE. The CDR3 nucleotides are TGTGCCAGCAGCTTGCTAGGGGGGGCCAAGAATGAGCAGTTCTTC. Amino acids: CASSLLGGAKNEQFF.

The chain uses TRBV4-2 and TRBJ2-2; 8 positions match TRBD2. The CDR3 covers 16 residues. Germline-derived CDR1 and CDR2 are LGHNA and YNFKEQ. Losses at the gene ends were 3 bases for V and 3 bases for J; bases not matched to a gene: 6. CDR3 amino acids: CASSHSGTRDTGELFF. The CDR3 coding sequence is TGTGCCAGCAGCCACTCCGGGACTAGGGACACCGGGGAGCTGTTTTTT.

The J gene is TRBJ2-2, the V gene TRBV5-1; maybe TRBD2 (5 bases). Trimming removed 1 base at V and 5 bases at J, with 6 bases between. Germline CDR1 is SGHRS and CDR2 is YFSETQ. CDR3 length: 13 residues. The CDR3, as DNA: TGCGCCAGCAGCTTGACGGGGACCGGGGAGCTGTTTTTT. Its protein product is CASSLTGTGELFF.

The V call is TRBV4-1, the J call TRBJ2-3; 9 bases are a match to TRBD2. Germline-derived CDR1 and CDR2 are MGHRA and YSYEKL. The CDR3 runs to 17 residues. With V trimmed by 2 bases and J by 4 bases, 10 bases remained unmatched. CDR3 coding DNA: TGCGCCAGCAGCCAAATTCCGCGGGGGGGCCGGGCAGATACGCAGTATTTT. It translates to CASSQIPRGGRADTQYF.

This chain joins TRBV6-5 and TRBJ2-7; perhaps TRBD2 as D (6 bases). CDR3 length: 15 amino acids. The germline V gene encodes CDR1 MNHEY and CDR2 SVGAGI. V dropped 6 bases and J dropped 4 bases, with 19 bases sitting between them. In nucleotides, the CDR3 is TGTGCCAGCAGATTCTGGACGGGGGACTTTTACGAGCAGTACTTC. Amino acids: CASRFWTGDFYEQYF.

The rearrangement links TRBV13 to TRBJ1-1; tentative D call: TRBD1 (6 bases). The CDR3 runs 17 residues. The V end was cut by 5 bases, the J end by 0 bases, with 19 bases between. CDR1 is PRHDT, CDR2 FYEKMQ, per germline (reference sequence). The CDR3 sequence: CASSTKTGTWMNTEAFF. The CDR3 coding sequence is TGTGCCAGCAGCACTAAGACAGGCACATGGATGAACACTGAAGCTTTCTTT. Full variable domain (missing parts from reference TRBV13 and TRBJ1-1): AAGVIQSPRHLIKEKRETATLKCYPIPRHDTVYWYQQGPGQDPQFLISFYEKMQSDKGSIPDRFSAQQFSDYHSELNMSSLELGDSALYFCASSTKTGTWMNTEAFFGQGTRLTVV.

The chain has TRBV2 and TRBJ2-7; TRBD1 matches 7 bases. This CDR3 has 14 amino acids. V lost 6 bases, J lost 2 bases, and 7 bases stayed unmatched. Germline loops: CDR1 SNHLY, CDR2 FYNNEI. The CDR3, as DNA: TGTGCCAGCAGGGAACAGGGGCCCGCCTACGAGCAGTACTTC. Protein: CASREQGPAYEQYF.

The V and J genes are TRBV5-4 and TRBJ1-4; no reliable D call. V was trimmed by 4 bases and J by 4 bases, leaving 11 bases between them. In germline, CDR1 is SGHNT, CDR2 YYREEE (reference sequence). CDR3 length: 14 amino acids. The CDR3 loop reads CASSPSGGNEKLFF. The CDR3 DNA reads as TGTGCCAGCAGCCCGTCCGGCGGTAATGAAAAACTGTTTTTT.

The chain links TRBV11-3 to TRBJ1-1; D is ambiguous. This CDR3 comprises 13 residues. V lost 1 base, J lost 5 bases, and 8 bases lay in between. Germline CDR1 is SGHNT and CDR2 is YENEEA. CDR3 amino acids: CASSLGRDTEAFF. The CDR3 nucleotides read TGTGCCAGCAGCTTAGGTCGGGATACTGAAGCTTTCTTT.

The DNA for the CDR3 is TGTGCCATTTCCTATCCGACATGTCCGGACCCTGGAAACACCATATATTTT. Its protein product is CAISYPTCPDPGNTIYF. The chain is built from TRBV6-9 and TRBJ1-3; unclear D gene. The V and J ends lost 10 bases and 2 bases respectively, with 24 bases between them. This CDR3 region has 17 residues. CDR1 and CDR2 from the germline V gene are MNHGY and SVAAGI.

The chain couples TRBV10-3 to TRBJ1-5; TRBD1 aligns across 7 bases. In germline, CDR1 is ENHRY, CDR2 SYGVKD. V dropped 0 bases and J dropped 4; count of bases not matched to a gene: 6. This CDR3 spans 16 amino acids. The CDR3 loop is CAISESGGGWNQPQHF. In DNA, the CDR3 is TGTGCCATCAGTGAGTCAGGGGGCGGGTGGAATCAGCCCCAGCATTTT.